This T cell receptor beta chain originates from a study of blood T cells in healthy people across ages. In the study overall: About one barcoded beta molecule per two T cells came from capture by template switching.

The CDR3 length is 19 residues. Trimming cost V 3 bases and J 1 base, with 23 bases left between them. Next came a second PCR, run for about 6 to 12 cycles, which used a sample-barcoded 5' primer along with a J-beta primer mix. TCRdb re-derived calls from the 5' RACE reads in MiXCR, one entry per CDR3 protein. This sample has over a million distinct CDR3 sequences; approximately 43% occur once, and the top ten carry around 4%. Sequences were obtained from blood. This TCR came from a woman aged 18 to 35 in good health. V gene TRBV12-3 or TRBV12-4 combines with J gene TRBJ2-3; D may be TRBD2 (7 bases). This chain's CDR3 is CASSLVGGGPLVGTDTQYF. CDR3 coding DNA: TGTGCCAGCAGTTTGGTGGGCGGGGGCCCTCTAGTTGGCACAGATACGCAGTATTTT.